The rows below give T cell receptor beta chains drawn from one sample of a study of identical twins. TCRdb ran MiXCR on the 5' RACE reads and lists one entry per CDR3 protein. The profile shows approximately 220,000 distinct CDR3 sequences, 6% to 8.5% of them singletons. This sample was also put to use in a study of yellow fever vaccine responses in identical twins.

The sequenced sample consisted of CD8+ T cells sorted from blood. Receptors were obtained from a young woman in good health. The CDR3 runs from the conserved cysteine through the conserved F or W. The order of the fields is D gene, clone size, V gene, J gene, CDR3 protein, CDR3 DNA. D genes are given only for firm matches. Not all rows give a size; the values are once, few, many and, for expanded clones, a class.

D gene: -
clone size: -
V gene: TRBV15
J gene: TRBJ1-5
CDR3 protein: CATSRDKVGGNQPQHF
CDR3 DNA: TGTGCCACCAGCAGAGATAAAGTAGGGGGTAACCAGCCCCAGCATTTT

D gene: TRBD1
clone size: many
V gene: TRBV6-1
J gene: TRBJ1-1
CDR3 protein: CASRLGTGGRNTEAFF
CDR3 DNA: TGTGCCAGCAGGCTAGGGACAGGGGGACGGAACACTGAAGCTTTCTTT

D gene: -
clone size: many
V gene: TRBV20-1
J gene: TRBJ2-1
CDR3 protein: CSARNETTYNEQFF
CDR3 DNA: TGCAGTGCTAGAAACGAGACAACCTACAATGAGCAGTTCTTC

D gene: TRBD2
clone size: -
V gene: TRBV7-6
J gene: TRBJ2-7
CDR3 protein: CASTPGPGTSGSYEQYF
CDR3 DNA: TGTGCCAGCACCCCGGGTCCGGGGACTAGCGGCTCCTACGAGCAGTACTTC

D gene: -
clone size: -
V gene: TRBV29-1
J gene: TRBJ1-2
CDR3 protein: CSVRLMEGDYGYTF
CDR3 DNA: TGCAGCGTTAGGTTGATGGAGGGGGACTATGGCTACACCTTC

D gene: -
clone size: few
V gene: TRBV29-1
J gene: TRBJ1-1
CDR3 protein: CSVDVQGDTEAFF
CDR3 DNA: TGCAGCGTTGACGTACAGGGAGATACTGAAGCTTTCTTT

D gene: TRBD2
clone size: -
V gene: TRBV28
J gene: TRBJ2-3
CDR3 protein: CASSSVGGRGDTQYF
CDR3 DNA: TGTGCCAGCAGTTCCGTGGGCGGGAGGGGAGATACGCAGTATTTT

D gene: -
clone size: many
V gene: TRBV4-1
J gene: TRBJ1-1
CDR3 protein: CASSQAGAAMNTEAFF
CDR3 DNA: TGCGCCAGCAGCCAAGCAGGGGCCGCGATGAACACTGAAGCTTTCTTT

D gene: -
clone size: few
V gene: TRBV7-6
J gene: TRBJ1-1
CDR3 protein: CASSPQGSPSNTEAFF
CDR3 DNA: TGTGCCAGCAGCCCTCAAGGCAGTCCATCGAACACTGAAGCTTTCTTT

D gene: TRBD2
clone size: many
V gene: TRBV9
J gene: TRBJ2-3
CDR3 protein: CASSGGTSGKSTDTQYF
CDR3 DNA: TGTGCCAGCAGCGGGGGAACTAGCGGGAAATCCACAGATACGCAGTATTTT

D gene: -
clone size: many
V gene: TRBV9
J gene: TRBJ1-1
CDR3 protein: CASSRQDPNTEAFF
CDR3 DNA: TGTGCCAGCAGCCGACAGGACCCGAACACTGAAGCTTTCTTT

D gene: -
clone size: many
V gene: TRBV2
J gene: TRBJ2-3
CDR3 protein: CASTGPDTQYF
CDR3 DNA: TGTGCCAGCACTGGACCAGATACGCAGTATTTT

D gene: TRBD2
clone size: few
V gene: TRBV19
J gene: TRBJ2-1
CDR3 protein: CASSITSGSIEQFF
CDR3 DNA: TGTGCCAGTAGTATTACTAGCGGGAGTATTGAGCAGTTCTTC

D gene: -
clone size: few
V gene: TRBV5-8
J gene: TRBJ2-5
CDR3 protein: CASSLPGQNRETQYF
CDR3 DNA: TGTGCCAGCAGCTTGCCAGGACAGAATCGGGAGACCCAGTACTTC

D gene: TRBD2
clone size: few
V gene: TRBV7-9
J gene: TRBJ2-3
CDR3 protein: CASSRDYMQYF
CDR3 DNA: TGTGCCAGCAGCCGGGACTACATGCAGTATTTT